This paragraph reports one T cell receptor (beta chain). Its antigen is not identified. Healthy bone marrow donors made up the donor group. The data are from a study of cytomegalovirus exposure and HLA in healthy donors. Points from the study as a whole: Sequencing likely produced, as an artifact, a cluster of highly shared sequence variants. Most subjects had HLA-A and HLA-B alleles reportedly predicted accurately by TCR beta sequences. A missense variant in DCLRE1C was later tied to TCR beta V- and J-gene trimming.

The PCR employed 60 Vbeta primers together with 13 Jbeta primers. Method: immunoSEQ multiplex PCR; TCRdb's copy keeps in-frame clones and lacks some. The data show some 200,000 clones, more than 80% seen once. V was pared by 4 bases and J by 3 bases, with 10 bases between. Germline V CDR1 and CDR2: SGHAT, FQNNGV. The CDR3 is 14 residues long. The source of this sequence is a woman in her forties or fifties in good health and CMV-seropositive. V is TRBV11-2 and J is TRBJ1-5, with D perhaps matching TRBD1 (6 bases). The specimen was PBMCs. The CDR3 loop is CASSSGTSNQPQHF. The CDR3 DNA is TGTGCCAGCAGCTCCGGGACATCCAATCAGCCCCAGCATTTT.